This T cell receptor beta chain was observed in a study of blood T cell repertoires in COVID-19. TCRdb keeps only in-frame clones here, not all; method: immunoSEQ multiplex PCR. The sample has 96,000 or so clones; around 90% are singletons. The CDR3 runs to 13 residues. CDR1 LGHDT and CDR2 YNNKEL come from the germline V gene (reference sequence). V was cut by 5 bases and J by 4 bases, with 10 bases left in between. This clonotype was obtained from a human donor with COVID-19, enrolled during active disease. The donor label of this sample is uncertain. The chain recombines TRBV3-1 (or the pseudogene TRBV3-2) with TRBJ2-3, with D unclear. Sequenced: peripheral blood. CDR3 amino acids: CASSFSFPDTQYF. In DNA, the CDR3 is TGTGCCAGCAGCTTTTCGTTTCCAGATACGCAGTATTTT.